What follows is one TCR beta chain and its context. Its antigen is currently not known. No much larger clonotype is one base removed from it; base qualities were not supplied. This specimen belongs to a study of blood T cell repertoires in COVID-19 (dated by TCRdb to about 2020). About the full investigation: Samples covering the acute and convalescent phases of COVID-19 were provided by collaborators in the United States, Italy and Spain. Nearly every sample came with metadata listing a de-identified subject ID, COVID-19 status, age in years and sex. The samples were drawn from two sources: the first 160 participants of the ongoing ImmuneRACE study, and about 1,300 subjects contributed by 6 global collaborators. A freely available public database, intended as a resource for researchers studying the immune response to SARS-CoV-2, is where the repertoires were released. HLA class I and class II types, where available, came from metadata supplied by the sample provider rather than from assay-based typing. The dataset comprised deeply sampled blood TCRbeta repertoires from subjects exposed to, actively infected with, or recovered from COVID-19. The prospective study material was composed of cDNA or gDNA derived from T cells, B-cell-depleted T cells, or PBMCs. Broad study findings and their caveats: How much clinical and demographic metadata was included differed by source and by participant, and the metadata was provided uncurated.

TCRbeta CDR3 regions were amplified from genomic DNA by means of the immunoSEQ Assay, a bias-controlled multiplex PCR. Under the source paper's analysis protocol: Nucleated cell counts per sample were estimated from amplification of reference gene primers within the assay. To quantify the absolute abundance of each unique TCRbeta CDR3 rearrangement, sequence reads were collapsed and filtered. For each sample, productive Simpson clonality was calculated by taking the square root of Simpson's diversity index across productive rearrangements. Here the immuneACCESS table is served through TCRdb, limited to in-frame sequences with V and J called. Missing clones are a known gap in these copies; in checked studies unresolved V genes cover under half, and the rest lacks a known reason. Clone size and the V and J calls come from that table; the DNA yielded D and trimming. Here the sample has 100,000 to 150,000 clones; approximately 87% occur a single time. The top ten hold approximately 2.3% of the sample.

Whole blood was collected in K2EDTA tubes by collaborating institutions according to the institutions' own protocols. For TCRbeta analysis, collaborators shipped samples in one of three forms: frozen whole blood, isolated PBMCs, or DNA extracted from either of those sample types. What was sequenced was peripheral blood. The source is a woman aged 45 to 65 with acute or convalescent COVID-19.

The CDR3 protein sequence reads: CASSEWTGLNTDTQYF. The DNA sequence is as follows: TGCGCCAGCAGTGAGTGGACGGGACTCAACACAGATACGCAGTATTTT. Recombination connected TRBV10-1 to TRBJ2-3; TRBD2 is a weak D gene call, 6 bases matching. The germline V gene (reference sequence) gives CDR1 as WNHNN and CDR2 as SYGVQD. The trim is 1 base for V and 2 bases for J, with a gap of 13 bases between the germline ends. Spanning cysteine to phenylalanine, the CDR3 consists of 16 amino acids. Solely the CDR3 DNA is kept, with 48 bases framed from the first base.